This T cell receptor beta chain was identified during a study of shared T cell receptors in the human thymus. Sequencing was performed with immunoSEQ multiplex PCR; in TCRdb, only in-frame clones are kept and a portion is missing. This sample has about 380,000 clones, with around 95% found just once. Germline CDR1 MNHEY, CDR2 SVGAGI. Trimming removed 8 bases from V and 2 bases from J; junction bases left unmatched: 3. The CDR3 covers 13 residues. This sequence joins TRBV6-5 and TRBJ2-7; TRBD1 matches at 10 bases. Sequenced input: thymocytes. The TCR originated in a human donor. CDR3 residues: CASEGTGAYEQYF. CDR3 DNA sequence: TGTGCCAGCGAAGGGACAGGGGCCTACGAGCAGTACTTC.